Only a few counts were recorded for the clone carrying this T cell receptor (beta chain). Per germline, CDR1 MDHEN and CDR2 SYDVKM. The length of the CDR3 is 13 residues. The record originates from a study of blood T cell repertoires in COVID-19. Profiled with immunoSEQ multiplex PCR; TCRdb holds only in-frame clones, not every one. Of some 200,000 clones in the sample, roughly 84% are singletons; the top ten hold under 15%. This sequence joins TRBV28 and TRBJ1-1, with a tentative D call TRBD1 (6 bases). The material sequenced was peripheral blood. This TCR derives from a human donor in a cohort sampled during active COVID-19. The CDR3 reads CASRDTLNTEAFF. In DNA form, the CDR3 reads TGTGCGAGCCGGGACACCCTGAACACTGAAGCTTTCTTT.